This TCR beta chain was retrieved from a study of CD4 T cells in relation to SARS-CoV-2 and coronaviruses (dated by TCRdb to the early 2020s). As for the study more broadly: In the ViraFEST assay, PBMCs were cultured with antigen for 9 to 10 days, after which TCR beta CDR3s were sequenced to identify antigen-specific clonal expansions. The negative reference condition was either a culture with an HIV-1 Nef peptide pool or a culture with no peptide. Shared crossreactive spike epitopes were mapped to their HLA restriction using patient-derived lymphoblastoid cell lines. Memory CD4+ T cell crossreactivity between SARS-CoV-2 and common cold coronavirus spike proteins was assessed at the TCR clonotype level in the study. The Adaptive Biotechnologies TCR-sequencing kit was used to sequence samples from three pre-COVID donors and the naive versus memory experiments, while other data came from Illumina-based sequencing. Expansion assays from other donors in the study were sequenced with a different, Illumina-based TCR-beta assay.

This clone has just a few counts. No antigen is known for it. No much larger clone exists at a distance of one base, and base qualities are not known. Study-level results and caveats: The study was constrained by small numbers of patients and of tested TCRs. No donor contributed both pre-pandemic and post-infection samples, which limited tracing the source of pre-existing responses. Crossreactive clones showed significantly weaker SARS-CoV-2-driven expansion than monoreactive clones, consistent with antigenic imprinting. Since the crossreactivity analysis centred on spike protein, crossreactivity against other viral proteins was not assessed. Roughly 60% of donors had memory CD4+ clonotypes that crossrecognized SARS-CoV-2 and at least one common cold coronavirus spike.

To prepare the library, the immunoSEQ multiplex PCR assay was applied. Regarding the original processing steps: During preprocessing, nonproductive sequences were discarded, as were any CDR3s that did not begin with C, did not end with F or W, or were shorter than 7 amino acids. The MANAFEST web app was used to call antigen-specific clonotypes on the basis of expansion compared with the reference and with other culture wells. A clone was considered positive if significant expansion relative to the reference culture was observed in 2 of 3 replicate wells at an FDR below 0.05. To be called positive, a clone also had to show significant expansion compared with every other tandem well and an odds ratio greater than 5. Pairwise Levenshtein distance, computed with the stringdist R package after three terminal residues were trimmed from each end, was used as the measure of CDR3 homology. Not all clones reach the TCRdb copy of this immuneACCESS table, which keeps in-frame sequences only. Checked studies attribute under half of the gap to unresolved V genes and leave the rest unexplained. V and J calls and clone size come straight from that table; D and trimming were deduced from the DNA. The sample table contains approximately 21,000 clones; only one count was recorded for about three quarters of them. The ten largest clones capture 19% of the sample.

CD4+ T cells from unexposed donors were collected before the COVID-19 pandemic (2011-2018). After more than 9 days of culture, CD4+ T cells were isolated with the EasySep CD4+ T cell isolation kit. As cell number allowed, CD4+ T cells from unexposed donors were tested for reactivity to SARS-CoV-2 S and N and to four common cold coronavirus spike pools. PBMCs were cultured at a few million per well in IMDM supplemented with around 5% human AB serum and about 9.2 IU/ml IL-2. Half of the culture medium was replaced with fresh IL-2-containing medium on days 3 and 7. In general, triplicate replicate wells were used for every peptide culture condition. The leukapheresis product used for the unexposed donors was purchased from a commercial source. PBMCs were isolated from leukapheresis product or whole blood by Ficoll-Paque PLUS gradient centrifugation. PBMCs were either cryopreserved at -140 degrees C or used fresh in the expansion assay. The QIAamp Micro DNA Kit was used to extract genomic DNA from the CD4+ T cells.

Sequenced sample: CD4+ T cells from PBMCs, cultured in vitro. The TCR was taken from a human donor in good health.

The CDR3 reads CASSFRANGEKLFF. The DNA sequence follows: TGCGCCAGCAGCTTCCGGGCGAACGGTGAAAAACTGTTTTTT. Recombination linked TRBV5-1 to TRBJ1-4; no D gene can be assigned with confidence. The germline V gene specifies SGHRS as CDR1 and YFSETQ as CDR2. Taken from cysteine to phenylalanine, the CDR3 has 14 residues. Just CDR3 DNA is preserved here, 42 bases in frame from base 1. V is reduced by 2 bases and J by 7 bases, leaving a spacing of 12 bases between them.